The 11 T cell receptor beta chains reported below all come from one sample, sequenced in a study of human T cells and chemical hapten exposure. It was the library that attached unique molecular identifiers to individual cDNA molecules. Each CDR3 protein is one row after TCRdb ran MiXCR on the reads. The table includes around 5,000 distinct CDR3 sequences, approximately 60% detected once. As to treatment: therapeutic diphenylcyclopropenone sensitization with weekly scalp DPC. The sequencing used whole blood, collected before DPC sensitization or 2, 6, or about 24 weeks after (not recorded which). These receptors came from an adult with alopecia areata. Some clones in this sample may be carry-over from other donors' samples. This table probably holds off-target reads from a library built for another chain.

The J gene is TRBJ2-6, the V gene TRBV14; D ambiguous. CDR1 and CDR2 from the germline V gene are SGHDN and FVKESK. There are 17 residues in the CDR3. V was clipped by 0 bases and J by 0 bases, with 9 bases between them. CDR3 sequence: CASSQDMQLSGANVLTF. In DNA form, the CDR3 reads TGTGCCAGCAGCCAAGACATGCAGCTCTCTGGGGCCAACGTCCTGACTTTC.

This CDR3 reads CASSLTGATGELFF. CDR3 nucleotides: TGTGCCAGCAGCTTAACGGGGGCGACCGGGGAGCTGTTTTTT. The rearrangement joins TRBV11-2 to TRBJ2-2; D possibly matches TRBD1 or TRBD2 (6 bases each). Trimming removed 2 bases from V and 5 bases from J, with 9 bases in between. The CDR3 totals 14 residues. Germline CDR1 and CDR2: SGHAT and FQNNGV. Together with reference TRBV11-2 and TRBJ2-2, the CDR3 gives the full variable domain: EAGVAQSPRYKIIEKRQSVAFWCNPISGHATLYWYQQILGQGPKLLIQFQNNGVVDDSQLPKDRFSAERLKGVDSTLKIQPAKLEDSAVYLCASSLTGATGELFFGEGSRLTVL.

The J gene is TRBJ2-7, the V gene TRBV5-1; D gene ambiguous. Per the germline V gene, CDR1 is SGHRS and CDR2 is YFSETQ. Trimming took off 0 bases at V and 7 bases at J, with 14 bases between the two ends. CDR3 size: 14 residues. CDR3 coding DNA: TGCGCCAGCAGCTTGGACCGAGTGCCGGGTGAGCAGTACTTC. It is translated as CASSLDRVPGEQYF.

J is TRBJ2-7 and V is TRBV7-9; TRBD1 agrees at 12 bases. The J segment lost 3 bases and the V segment lost 3 bases, leaving 6 bases of the junction unmatched. The CDR3 loop spans 16 amino acids. Germline CDR1 SEHNR, CDR2 FQNEAQ (reference sequence). The CDR3 loop reads CASSLGQGARDYEQYF. CDR3 nucleotide sequence: TGTGCCAGCAGCTTGGGACAGGGGGCGCGGGACTACGAGCAGTACTTC.

The genes are TRBV7-9 and TRBJ2-3; D is undetermined. The CDR3 loop spans 14 amino acids. V lost 0 bases and J 8 bases, leaving 12 bases between the germline ends. In germline, CDR1 is SEHNR, CDR2 FQNEAQ (reference sequence). The CDR3 loop reads CASSLAHSPGTQYF. CDR3 bases: TGTGCCAGCAGCTTAGCACATTCCCCCGGTACGCAGTATTTT.

The chain combines TRBV2 with TRBJ2-5; TRBD1 might be the D (5 bases). Germline V gene data show CDR1 as SNHLY and CDR2 as FYNNEI. The CDR3 is made up of 13 amino acids. Trimming stripped 6 bases from V and 2 bases from J, with 10 bases between. The CDR3: CASRWTLQETQYF. The CDR3 coding sequence is TGTGCCAGCAGATGGACACTTCAAGAGACCCAGTACTTC. Full variable domain (remainder filled in from reference TRBV2 and TRBJ2-5): EPEVTQTPSHQVTQMGQEVILRCVPISNHLYFYWYRQILGQKVEFLVSFYNNEISEKSEIFDDQFSVERPDGSNFTLKIRSTKLEDSAMYFCASRWTLQETQYFGPGTRLLVL.

The J gene is TRBJ2-1, the V gene TRBV18, with D perhaps TRBD1 or TRBD2 (5 bases each). The CDR3 has 16 amino acids. The ends were cut back, 3 bases at V and 6 bases at J, with 18 bases in the middle. CDR1 is KGHSH, CDR2 LQKENI, per germline. Here the CDR3 DNA reads TGTGCCAGCTCACCCTCTATCCCCAGAGGGGCCAATGAGCAGTTCTTC. Amino acids: CASSPSIPRGANEQFF.

This clonotype was observed once. CDR3 sequence: CASSLALQGTAYEQYF. The CDR3 DNA sequence: TGTGCCAGCAGCTTAGCACTACAGGGGACGGCCTACGAGCAGTACTTC. J is TRBJ2-7 and V is TRBV7-2, with TRBD1 identical over 7 bases. Trimming cost V 0 bases and J 2 bases; bases outside gene matches: 7. The CDR3 contains 16 residues. Germline V lookup: CDR1 SGHTA, CDR2 FQGNSA.

This clonotype was observed once. The V call is TRBV14, the J call TRBJ2-1; D may be TRBD2 (5 bases). V was cut by 1 base and J by 2 bases, with 15 bases left in between. From germline, CDR1 is SGHDN and CDR2 FVKESK. The CDR3 covers 17 residues. The CDR3 sequence: CASSQATRLPTYNEQFF. Written as DNA, the CDR3 is TGTGCCAGCAGCCAAGCTACTAGACTTCCCACCTACAATGAGCAGTTCTTC.

Remarks on this clonotype: One junction end disagrees with the germline gene, perhaps due to a read error. The rearrangement uses TRBV7-7 and TRBJ2-5; tentatively, D is TRBD1 or TRBD2 (5 bases each). CDR1 SSHAT and CDR2 FNYEAQ come from the germline V gene (reference sequence). This CDR3 has 14 residues. The CDR3 DNA is TGTGCTAGCAGCTTAGATCCAGGGAGAGAGACCCAGTACTTC. It translates to CASSLDPGRETQYF.

The rearrangement joins TRBV11-2 to TRBJ2-6, with D unclear. This CDR3 has 16 residues. The V gene's germline CDR1 is SGHAT and CDR2 FQNNGV. V dropped 7 bases and J dropped 4 bases, with 17 bases sitting between them. CDR3 protein: CASTRTGGSGANVLTF. Here the CDR3 DNA reads TGTGCCAGCACACGAACCGGCGGATCCGGGGCCAACGTCCTGACTTTC.